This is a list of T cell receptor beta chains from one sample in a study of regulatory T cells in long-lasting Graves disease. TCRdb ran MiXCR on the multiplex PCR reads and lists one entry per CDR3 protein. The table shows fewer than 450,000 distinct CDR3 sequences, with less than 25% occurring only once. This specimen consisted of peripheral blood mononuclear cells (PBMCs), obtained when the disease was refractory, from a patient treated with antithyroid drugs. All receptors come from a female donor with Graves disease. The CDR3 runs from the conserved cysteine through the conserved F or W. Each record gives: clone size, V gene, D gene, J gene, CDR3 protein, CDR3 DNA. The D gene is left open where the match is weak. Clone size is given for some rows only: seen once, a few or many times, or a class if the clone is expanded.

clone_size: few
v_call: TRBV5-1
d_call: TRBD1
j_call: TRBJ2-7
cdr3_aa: CASSMTGTGAYEQYF
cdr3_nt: TGCGCCAGCAGCATGACCGGGACAGGGGCCTACGAGCAGTACTTC

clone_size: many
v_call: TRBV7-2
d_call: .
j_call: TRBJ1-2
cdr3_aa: CASSRYRTLYGYTF
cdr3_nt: TGTGCCAGCAGCCGTTACAGAACCCTATATGGCTACACCTTC

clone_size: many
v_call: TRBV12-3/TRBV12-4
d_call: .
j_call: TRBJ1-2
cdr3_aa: CASSLRQVSGSGYTF
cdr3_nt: TGTGCCAGCAGTTTAAGGCAGGTCTCGGGAAGTGGCTACACCTTC

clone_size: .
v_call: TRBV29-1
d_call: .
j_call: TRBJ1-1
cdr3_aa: CSGSRGMNTEAFF
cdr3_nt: TGCAGCGGTTCTAGGGGCATGAACACTGAAGCTTTCTTT

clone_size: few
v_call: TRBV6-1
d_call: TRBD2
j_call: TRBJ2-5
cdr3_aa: CASSVLAGGLDETQYF
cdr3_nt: TGTGCCAGCAGTGTTCTAGCGGGAGGGCTCGATGAGACCCAGTACTTC

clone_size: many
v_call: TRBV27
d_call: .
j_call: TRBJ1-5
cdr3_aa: CASRDVNQPQHF
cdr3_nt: TGTGCCAGCAGGGATGTTAATCAGCCCCAGCATTTT

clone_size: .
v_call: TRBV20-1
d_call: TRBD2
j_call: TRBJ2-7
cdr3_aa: CSATLAGSTYEQYF
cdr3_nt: TGCAGTGCTACCCTAGCGGGAAGTACCTACGAGCAGTACTTC

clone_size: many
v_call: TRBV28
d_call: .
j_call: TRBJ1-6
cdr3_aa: CASTSSASPLHF
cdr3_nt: TGTGCCAGCACCTCCTCTGCGTCACCCCTCCACTTT

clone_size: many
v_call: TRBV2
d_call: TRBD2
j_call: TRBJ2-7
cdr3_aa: CASILAGGPPYEQYF
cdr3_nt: TGTGCCAGCATACTTGCGGGGGGTCCCCCCTACGAGCAGTACTTC

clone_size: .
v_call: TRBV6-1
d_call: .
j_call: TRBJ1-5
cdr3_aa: CASSLTHSNQPQHF
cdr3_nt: TGTGCCAGCAGCTTGACACATAGCAATCAGCCCCAGCATTTT

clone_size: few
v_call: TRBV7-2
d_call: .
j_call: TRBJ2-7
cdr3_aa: CASITGGLAGVSYEQYF
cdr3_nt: TGTGCCAGCATCACCGGGGGGCTGGCGGGAGTTTCCTACGAGCAGTACTTC

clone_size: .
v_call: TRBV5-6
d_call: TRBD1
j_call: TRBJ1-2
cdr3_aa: CASSWTGMRGYTF
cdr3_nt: TGTGCCAGCAGCTGGACAGGGATGAGGGGCTACACCTTC

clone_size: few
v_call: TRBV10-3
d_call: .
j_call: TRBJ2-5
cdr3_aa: CAISEPGPQETQYF
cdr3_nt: TGTGCCATCAGTGAACCGGGGCCCCAAGAGACCCAGTACTTC

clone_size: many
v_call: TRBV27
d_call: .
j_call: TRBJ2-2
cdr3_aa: CASSLSGSNTGELFF
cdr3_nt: TGTGCCAGCAGTTTATCAGGGAGCAACACCGGGGAGCTGTTTTTT

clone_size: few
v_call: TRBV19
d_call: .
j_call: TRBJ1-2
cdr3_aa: CASTRDNYGYTF
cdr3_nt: TGTGCCAGTACCCGGGACAACTATGGCTACACCTTC

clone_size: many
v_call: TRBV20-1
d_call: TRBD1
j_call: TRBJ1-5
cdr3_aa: CSARQGVNQPQHF
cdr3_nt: TGCAGTGCTAGACAGGGGGTCAATCAGCCCCAGCATTTT

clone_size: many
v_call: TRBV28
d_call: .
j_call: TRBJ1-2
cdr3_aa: CASSLDPPYGYTF
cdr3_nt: TGTGCCAGCAGTTTAGACCCACCCTATGGCTACACCTTC

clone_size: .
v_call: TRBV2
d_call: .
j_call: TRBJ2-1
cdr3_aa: CASSYRNEQFF
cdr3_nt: TGTGCCAGCAGCTACCGCAATGAGCAGTTCTTC

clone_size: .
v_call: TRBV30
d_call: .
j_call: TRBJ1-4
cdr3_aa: CAGQPDHASSKLFF
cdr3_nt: TGTGCCGGCCAGCCGGACCACGCATCAAGCAAACTGTTTTTT

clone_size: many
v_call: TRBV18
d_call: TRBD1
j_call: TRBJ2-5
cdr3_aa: CASSLIPGQEETQYF
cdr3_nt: TGTGCCAGCTCTCTCATCCCCGGACAGGAAGAGACCCAGTACTTC

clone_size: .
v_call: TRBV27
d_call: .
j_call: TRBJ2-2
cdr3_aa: CASSLDLTYTGELFF
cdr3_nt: TGTGCCAGCAGTTTAGACCTGACTTACACCGGGGAGCTGTTTTTT

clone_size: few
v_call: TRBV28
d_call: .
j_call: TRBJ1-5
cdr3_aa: CASRSPGGIGQPQHF
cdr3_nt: TGTGCCAGCAGGAGCCCTGGGGGGATCGGTCAGCCCCAGCATTTT

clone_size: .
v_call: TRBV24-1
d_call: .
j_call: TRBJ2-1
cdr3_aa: CATSDLLVDGDNEQFF
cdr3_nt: TGTGCCACCAGTGATTTGCTAGTAGACGGGGACAATGAGCAGTTCTTC

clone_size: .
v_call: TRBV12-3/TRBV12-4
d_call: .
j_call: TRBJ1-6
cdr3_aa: CGIKRRGPHF
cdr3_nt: TGTGGGATCAAGCGGAGGGGACCCCACTTT

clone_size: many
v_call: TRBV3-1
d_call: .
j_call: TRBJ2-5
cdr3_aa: CASSQPGHKETQYF
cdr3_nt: TGTGCCAGCAGCCAACCGGGCCATAAGGAGACCCAGTACTTC

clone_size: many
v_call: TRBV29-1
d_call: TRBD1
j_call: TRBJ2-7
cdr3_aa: CSVEDRVQGAYEQYF
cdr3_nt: TGCAGCGTTGAAGATAGAGTTCAGGGGGCCTACGAGCAGTACTTC

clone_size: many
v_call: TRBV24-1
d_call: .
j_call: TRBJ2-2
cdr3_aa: CATNSGGGTGELFF
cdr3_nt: TGTGCCACCAATTCAGGGGGAGGCACCGGGGAGCTGTTTTTT

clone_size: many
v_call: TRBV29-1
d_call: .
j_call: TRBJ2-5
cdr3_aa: CSVGQFQETQYF
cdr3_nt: TGCAGCGTTGGACAGTTCCAAGAGACCCAGTACTTC

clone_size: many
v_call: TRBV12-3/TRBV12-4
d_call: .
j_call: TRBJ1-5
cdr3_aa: CASSFSGALQHF
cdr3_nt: TGTGCCAGCAGTTTCTCCGGTGCTCTTCAGCATTTT

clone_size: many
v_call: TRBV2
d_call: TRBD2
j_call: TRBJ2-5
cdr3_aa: CASSPSGRTQETQYF
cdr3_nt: TGTGCCAGCAGTCCTAGCGGGAGGACTCAAGAGACCCAGTACTTC

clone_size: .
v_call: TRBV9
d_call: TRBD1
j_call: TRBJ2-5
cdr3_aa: CASSSSTGDQETQYF
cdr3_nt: TGTGCCAGCAGCTCCTCGACAGGGGACCAAGAGACCCAGTACTTC